What follows is one T cell receptor (beta chain) and its context. No antigen is known for it. The data belong to a study of cytomegalovirus exposure and HLA in healthy donors. Broader study findings: Later, TCR association rates were found to vary by HLA locus, highest for DRB1 and lowest for HLA-C.

CDR1 is SGHRS and CDR2 is YFSETQ in the germline V gene. This CDR3 contains 13 residues. Both 60 Vbeta primers and 13 Jbeta primers went into the PCR. The table came from immunoSEQ multiplex PCR; TCRdb's copy has only in-frame clones and leaves some out. The table lists tens of thousands of clones, roughly 80% of them singletons. The specimen sequenced was PBMCs. The clonotype originates from a man between 50 and 59 years old in good health and CMV-seropositive. The chain is built from TRBV5-1 and TRBJ2-5; D perhaps matches TRBD1 (5 bases). The DNA end lines up better with TRBJ2-7; the J call may be wrong. CDR3 coding DNA: TGCGCCAGCAGCTCCTCAGGGCTTGACGAGCAGTACTTC. Amino acids: CASSSSGLDEQYF.